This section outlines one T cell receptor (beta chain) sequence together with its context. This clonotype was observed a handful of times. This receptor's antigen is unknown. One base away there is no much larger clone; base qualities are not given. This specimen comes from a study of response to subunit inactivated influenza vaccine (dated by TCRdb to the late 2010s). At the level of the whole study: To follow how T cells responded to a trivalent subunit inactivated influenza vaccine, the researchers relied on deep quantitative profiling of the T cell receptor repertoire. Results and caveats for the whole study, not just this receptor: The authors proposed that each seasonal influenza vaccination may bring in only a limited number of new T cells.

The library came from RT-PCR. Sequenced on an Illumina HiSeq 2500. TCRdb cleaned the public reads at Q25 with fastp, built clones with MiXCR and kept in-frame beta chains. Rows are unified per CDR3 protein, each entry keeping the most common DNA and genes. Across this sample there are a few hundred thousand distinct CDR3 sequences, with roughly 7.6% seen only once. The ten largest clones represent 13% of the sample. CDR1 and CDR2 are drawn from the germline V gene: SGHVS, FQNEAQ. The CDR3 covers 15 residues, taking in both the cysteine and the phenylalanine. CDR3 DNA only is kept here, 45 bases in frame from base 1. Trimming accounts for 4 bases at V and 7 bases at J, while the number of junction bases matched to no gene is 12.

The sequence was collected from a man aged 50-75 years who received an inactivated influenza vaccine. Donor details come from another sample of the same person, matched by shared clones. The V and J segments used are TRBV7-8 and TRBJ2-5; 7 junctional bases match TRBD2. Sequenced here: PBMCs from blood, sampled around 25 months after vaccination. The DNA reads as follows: TGTGCCAGCAGCTCCCCCCGGCGGGGGAGTTCGACCCAGTACTTC. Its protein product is CASSSPRRGSSTQYF. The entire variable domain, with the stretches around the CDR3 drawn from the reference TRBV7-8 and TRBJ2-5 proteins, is GAGVSQSPRYKVAKRGQDVALRCDPISGHVSLFWYQQALGQGPEFLTYFQNEAQLDKSGLPSDRFFAERPEGSVSTLKIQRTQQEDSAVYLCASSSPRRGSSTQYFGPGTRLLVL.